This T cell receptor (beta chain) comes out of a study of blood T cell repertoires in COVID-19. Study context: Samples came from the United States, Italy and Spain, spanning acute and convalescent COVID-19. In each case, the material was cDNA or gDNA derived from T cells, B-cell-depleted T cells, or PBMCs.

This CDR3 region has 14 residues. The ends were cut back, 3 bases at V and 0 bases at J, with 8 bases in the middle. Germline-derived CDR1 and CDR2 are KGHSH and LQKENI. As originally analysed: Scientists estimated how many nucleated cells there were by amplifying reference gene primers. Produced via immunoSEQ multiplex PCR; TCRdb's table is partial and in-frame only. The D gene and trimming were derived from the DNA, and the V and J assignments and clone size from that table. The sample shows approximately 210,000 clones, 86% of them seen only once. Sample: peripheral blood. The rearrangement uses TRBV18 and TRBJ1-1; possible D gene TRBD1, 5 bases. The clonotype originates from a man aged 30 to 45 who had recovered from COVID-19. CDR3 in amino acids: CASSPETVNTEAFF. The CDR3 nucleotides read TGTGCCAGCTCACCGGAGACAGTGAACACTGAAGCTTTCTTT.